The clone carrying this T cell receptor beta chain appeared a single time. Germline V lookup: CDR1 MNHNY, CDR2 SVGAGI (reference sequence). CDR3 length equals 16 residues. V lost 5 bases to trimming and J lost 0 bases, with 14 bases between them. Measured with immunoSEQ multiplex PCR; TCRdb has only the in-frame clones, and not every one. The sample lists 100,000 to 120,000 clones, approximately 92% occurring once. The data were obtained in a study of T cell responses to AZD1222 COVID-19 vaccine. The sample was peripheral blood, taken 28 days after the second AZD1222 dose. V is TRBV6-6 and J is TRBJ1-5, with D possibly being TRBD1 (5 bases). The receptor's source is an adult who received the AZD1222 COVID-19 vaccine. In DNA, the CDR3 is TGTGCCAGCAGTCCCCGGGCAGGGAATAGCAATCAGCCCCAGCATTTT. Its protein product is CASSPRAGNSNQPQHF.